This TCR beta chain is drawn from a study of blood T cells in healthy people across ages. This clonotype was seen at least ten times. Primers used in a second PCR of about 7 to 11 cycles were a sample-barcoded 5' primer and a J-beta primer mix. A single record per CDR3 protein comes from TCRdb applying MiXCR to the 5' RACE reads. Among more than 800,000 distinct CDR3 sequences listed, more than 25% were seen once. The V and J ends lost 6 bases and 0 bases respectively, with 15 bases between them. Looked up from germline, CDR1 is MNHEY and CDR2 is SVGEGT. The CDR3 spans 17 residues. The chain is built from TRBV6-2 or TRBV6-3 and TRBJ2-6; D uncertain. This TCR was sampled from a woman of 80 years or more in good health. The sample consisted of blood. The CDR3 spells CASRSPRIPSGANVLTF. The CDR3, as DNA: TGTGCCAGCAGATCCCCAAGGATACCCTCTGGGGCCAACGTCCTGACTTTC.